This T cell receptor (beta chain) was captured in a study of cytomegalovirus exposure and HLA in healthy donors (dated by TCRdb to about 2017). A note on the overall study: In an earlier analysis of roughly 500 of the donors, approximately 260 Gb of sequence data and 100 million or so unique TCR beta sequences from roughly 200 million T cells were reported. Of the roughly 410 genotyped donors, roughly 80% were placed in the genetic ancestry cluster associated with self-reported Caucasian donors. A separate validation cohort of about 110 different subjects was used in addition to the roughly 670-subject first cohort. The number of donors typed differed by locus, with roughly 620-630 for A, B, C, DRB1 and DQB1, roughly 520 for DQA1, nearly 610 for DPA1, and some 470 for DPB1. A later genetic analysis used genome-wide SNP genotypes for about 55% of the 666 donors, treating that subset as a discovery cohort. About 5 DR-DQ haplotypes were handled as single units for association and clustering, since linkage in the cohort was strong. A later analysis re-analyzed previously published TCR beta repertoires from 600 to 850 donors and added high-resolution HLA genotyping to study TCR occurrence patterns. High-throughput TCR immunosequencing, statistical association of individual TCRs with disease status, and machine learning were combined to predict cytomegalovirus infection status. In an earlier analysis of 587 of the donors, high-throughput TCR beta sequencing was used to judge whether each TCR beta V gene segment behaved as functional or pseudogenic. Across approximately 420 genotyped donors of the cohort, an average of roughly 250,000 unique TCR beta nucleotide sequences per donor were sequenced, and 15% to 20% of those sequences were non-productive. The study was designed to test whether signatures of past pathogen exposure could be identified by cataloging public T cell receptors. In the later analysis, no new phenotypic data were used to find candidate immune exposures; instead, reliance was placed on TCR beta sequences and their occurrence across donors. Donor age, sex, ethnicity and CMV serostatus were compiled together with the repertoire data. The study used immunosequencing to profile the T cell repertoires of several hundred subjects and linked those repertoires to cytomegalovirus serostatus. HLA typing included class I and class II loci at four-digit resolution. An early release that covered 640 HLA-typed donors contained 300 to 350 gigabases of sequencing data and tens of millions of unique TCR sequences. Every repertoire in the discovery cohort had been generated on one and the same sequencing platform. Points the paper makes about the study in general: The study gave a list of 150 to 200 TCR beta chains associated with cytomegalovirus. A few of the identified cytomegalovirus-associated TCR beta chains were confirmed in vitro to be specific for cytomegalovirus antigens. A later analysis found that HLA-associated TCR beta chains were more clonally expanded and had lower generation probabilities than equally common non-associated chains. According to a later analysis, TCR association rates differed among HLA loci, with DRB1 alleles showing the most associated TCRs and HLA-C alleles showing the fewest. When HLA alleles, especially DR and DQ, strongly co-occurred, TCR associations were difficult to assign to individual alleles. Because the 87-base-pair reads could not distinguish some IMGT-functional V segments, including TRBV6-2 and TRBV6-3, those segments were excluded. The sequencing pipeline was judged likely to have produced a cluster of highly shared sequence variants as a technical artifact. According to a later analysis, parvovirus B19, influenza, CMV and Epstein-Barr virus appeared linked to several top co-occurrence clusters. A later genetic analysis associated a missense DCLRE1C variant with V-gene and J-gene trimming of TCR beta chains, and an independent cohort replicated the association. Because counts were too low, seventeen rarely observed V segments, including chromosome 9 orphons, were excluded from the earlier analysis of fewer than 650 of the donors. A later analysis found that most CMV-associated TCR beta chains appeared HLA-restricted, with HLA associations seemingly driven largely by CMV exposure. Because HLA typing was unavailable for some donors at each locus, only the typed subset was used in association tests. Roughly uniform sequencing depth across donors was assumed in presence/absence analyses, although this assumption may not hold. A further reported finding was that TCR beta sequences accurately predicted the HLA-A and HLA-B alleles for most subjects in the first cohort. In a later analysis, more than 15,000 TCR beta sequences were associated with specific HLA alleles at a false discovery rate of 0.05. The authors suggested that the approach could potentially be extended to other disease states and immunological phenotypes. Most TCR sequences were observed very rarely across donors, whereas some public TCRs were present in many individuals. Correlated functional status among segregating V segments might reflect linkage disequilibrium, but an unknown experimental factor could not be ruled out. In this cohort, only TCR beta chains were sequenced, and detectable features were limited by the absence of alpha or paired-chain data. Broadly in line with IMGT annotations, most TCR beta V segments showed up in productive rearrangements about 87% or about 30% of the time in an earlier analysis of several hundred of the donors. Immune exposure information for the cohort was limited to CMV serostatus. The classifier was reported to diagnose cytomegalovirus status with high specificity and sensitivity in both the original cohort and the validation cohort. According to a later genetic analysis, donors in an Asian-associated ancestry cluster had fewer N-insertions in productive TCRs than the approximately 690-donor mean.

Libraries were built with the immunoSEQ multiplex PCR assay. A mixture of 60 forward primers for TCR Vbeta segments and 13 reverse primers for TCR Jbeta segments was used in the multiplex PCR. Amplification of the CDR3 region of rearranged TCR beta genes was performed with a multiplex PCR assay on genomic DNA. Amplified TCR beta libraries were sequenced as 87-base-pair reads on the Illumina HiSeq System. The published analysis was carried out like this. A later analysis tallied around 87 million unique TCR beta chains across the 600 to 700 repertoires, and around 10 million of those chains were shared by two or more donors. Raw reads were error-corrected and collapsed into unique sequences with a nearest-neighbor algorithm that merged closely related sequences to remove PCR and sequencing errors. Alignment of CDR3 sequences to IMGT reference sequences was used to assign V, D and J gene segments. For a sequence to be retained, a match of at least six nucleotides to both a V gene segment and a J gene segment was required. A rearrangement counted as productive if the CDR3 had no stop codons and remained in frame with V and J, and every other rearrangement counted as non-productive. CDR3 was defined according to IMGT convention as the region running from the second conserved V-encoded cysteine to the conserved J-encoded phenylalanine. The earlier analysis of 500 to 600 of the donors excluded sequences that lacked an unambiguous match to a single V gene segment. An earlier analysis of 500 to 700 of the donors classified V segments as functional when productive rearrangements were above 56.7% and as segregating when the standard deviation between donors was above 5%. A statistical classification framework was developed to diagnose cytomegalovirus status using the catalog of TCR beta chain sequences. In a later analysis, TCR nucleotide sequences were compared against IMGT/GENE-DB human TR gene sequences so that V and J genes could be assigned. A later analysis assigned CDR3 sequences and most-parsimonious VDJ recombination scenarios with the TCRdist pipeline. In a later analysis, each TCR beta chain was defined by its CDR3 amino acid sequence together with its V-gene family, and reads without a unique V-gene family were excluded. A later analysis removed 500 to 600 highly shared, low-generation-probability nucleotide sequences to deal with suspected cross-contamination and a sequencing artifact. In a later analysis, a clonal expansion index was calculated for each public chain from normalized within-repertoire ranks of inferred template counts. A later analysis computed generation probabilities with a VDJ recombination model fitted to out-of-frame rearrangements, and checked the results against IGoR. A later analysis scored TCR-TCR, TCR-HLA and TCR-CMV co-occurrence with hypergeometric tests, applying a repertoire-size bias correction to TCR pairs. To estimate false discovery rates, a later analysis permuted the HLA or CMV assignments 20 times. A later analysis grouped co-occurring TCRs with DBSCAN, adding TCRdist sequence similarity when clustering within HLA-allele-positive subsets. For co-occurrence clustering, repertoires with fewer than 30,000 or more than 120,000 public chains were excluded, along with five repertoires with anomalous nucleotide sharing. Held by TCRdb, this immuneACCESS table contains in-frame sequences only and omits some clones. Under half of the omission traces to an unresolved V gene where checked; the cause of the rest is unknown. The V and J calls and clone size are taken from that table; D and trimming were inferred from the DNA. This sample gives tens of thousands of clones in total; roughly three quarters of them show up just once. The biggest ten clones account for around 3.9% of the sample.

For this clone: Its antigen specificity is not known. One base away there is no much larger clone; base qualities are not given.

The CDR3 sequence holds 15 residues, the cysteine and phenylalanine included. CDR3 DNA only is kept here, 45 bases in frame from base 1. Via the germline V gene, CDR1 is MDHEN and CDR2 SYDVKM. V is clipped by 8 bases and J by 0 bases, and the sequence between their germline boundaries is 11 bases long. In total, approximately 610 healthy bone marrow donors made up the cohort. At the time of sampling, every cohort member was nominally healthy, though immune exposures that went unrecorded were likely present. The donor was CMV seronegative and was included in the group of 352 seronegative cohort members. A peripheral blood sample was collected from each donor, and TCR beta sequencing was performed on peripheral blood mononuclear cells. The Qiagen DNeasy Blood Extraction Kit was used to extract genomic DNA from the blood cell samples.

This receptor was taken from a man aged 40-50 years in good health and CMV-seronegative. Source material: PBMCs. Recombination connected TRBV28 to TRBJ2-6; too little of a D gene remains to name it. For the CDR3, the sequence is CASSQLNSGANVLTF. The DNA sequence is TGTGCCAGCTCCCAACTGAACTCTGGGGCCAACGTCCTGACTTTC.